Described below is a single T cell receptor (beta chain) sequence and its context. Following a re-call of the 5' RACE reads, TCRdb has one entry per CDR3 protein and lacks DNA. This sample's table reports nearly 450,000 distinct CDR3 sequences. With no T cell sorting beforehand, total RNA was isolated from whole blood. The data stem from a study of monozygotic twins with inflammatory bowel disease. This sequence was found in a human donor with ulcerative colitis or Crohn's disease, or a healthy co-twin of an affected twin (not recorded which). Sequenced input: blood.

CDR3: CSVANKMTEAFF. The V and J genes are TRBV29-1 and TRBJ1-1. The CDR3 runs to 12 residues. Germline CDR1 is SQVTM and CDR2 is ANQGSEA.